The clone carrying this TCR beta chain occurred once. These data come from a study of technical replicates of blood from a handful of donors. Germline values: CDR1 GTSNPN, CDR2 SVGIG (reference sequence). The CDR3 is 11 residues long. V shed 1 base and J shed 6 bases, with 7 bases lying between them. Profiling relied on immunoSEQ multiplex PCR, and the TCRdb table lists in-frame clones only, not all of them. The sample holds 78,000 or so clones; 91% are singletons and the top ten take roughly 0.38%. The rearrangement uses TRBV30 and TRBJ2-7; tentatively, D is TRBD2 (6 bases). Sequenced: T cells isolated from PBMCs. The receptor was derived from a human donor in good health. Some clones in this sample may be carry-over from other donors' samples. CDR3 DNA: TGTGCCTGGAGTGCGGGAGCCGAGCAGTACTTC. Its protein is CAWSAGAEQYF.